The TCR beta chain under discussion was sequenced for a study of cytomegalovirus exposure and HLA in healthy donors. PCR used 60 Vbeta primers and 13 Jbeta primers. Data came from immunoSEQ multiplex PCR; TCRdb stores just in-frame clones and leaves some out. The sample holds approximately 140,000 clones; around 81% are singletons and the top ten take around 6.8%. There are 14 residues in the CDR3. Per germline, CDR1 MNHEY and CDR2 SVGAGI. V shed 6 bases and J 7 bases; nucleotides not matched to a gene: 8. As concerns this clone: Its antigen is unidentified.

Broader study findings: Analysis was carried out at a later point, and it linked a missense DCLRE1C variant to TCR beta V- and J-gene trimming.

The TCR sequence derives from a man aged 35 to 55 in good health and CMV-seropositive. The V call is TRBV6-5, the J call TRBJ1-4; 7 bases match TRBD1. The sequenced sample consisted of PBMCs. CDR3 coding DNA: TGTGCCAGCAGACCCTACAGGGGCGCTGAAAAACTGTTTTTT. Protein product: CASRPYRGAEKLFF.